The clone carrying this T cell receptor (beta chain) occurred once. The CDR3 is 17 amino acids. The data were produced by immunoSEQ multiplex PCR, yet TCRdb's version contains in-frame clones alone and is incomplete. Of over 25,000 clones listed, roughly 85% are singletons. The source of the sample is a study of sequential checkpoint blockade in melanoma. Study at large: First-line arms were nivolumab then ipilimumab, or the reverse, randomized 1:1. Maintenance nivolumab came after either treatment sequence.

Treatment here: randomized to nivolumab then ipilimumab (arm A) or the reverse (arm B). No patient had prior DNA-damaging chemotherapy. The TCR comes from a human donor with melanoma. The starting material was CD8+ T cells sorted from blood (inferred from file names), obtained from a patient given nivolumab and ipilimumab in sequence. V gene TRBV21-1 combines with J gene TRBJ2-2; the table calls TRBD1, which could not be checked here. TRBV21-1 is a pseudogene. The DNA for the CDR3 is TGTGCCAGCAGCCCCCGGACAGAGGGGTCGAACACCGGGGAGCTGTTTTTT. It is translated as CASSPRTEGSNTGELFF.